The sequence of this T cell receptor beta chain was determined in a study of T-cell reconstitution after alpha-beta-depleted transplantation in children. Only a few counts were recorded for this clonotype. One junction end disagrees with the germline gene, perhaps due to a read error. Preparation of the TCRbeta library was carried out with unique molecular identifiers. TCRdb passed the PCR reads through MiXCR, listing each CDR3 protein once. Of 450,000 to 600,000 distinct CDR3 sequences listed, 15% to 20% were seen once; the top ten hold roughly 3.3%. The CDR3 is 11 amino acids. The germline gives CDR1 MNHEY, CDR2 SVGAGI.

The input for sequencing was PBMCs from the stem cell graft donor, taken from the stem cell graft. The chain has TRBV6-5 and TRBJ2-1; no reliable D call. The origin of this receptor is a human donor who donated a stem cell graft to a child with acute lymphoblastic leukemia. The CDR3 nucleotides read TGTGCCAGCTCAAGCTACCATGAGCAGTTCTTC. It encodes CASSSYHEQFF.